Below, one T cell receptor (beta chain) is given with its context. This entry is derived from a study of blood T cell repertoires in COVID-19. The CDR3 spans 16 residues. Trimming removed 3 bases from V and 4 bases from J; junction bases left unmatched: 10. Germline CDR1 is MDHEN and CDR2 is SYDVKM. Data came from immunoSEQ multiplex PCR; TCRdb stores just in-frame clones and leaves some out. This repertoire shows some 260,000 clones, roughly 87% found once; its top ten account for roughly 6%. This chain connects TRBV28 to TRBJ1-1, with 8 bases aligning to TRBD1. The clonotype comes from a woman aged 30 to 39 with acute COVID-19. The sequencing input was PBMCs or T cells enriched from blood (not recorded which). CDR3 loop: CASSFDRQGSFTEAFF. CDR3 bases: TGTGCCAGCAGTTTTGACCGACAGGGGTCATTCACTGAAGCTTTCTTT. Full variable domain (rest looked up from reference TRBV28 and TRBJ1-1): DVKVTQSSRYLVKRTGEKVFLECVQDMDHENMFWYRQDPGLGLRLIYFSYDVKMKEKGDIPEGYSVSREKKERFSLILESASTNQTSMYLCASSFDRQGSFTEAFFGQGTRLTVV.